These 28 T cell receptor beta chains share one sample of origin, sequenced in a study of shared clonotypes between healthy human individuals. Naive CD8 cells were CD45RO-negative, positively selected for CCR7, excluding terminally differentiated effector memory CD45RA+ cells. Clones were sequenced by immunoSEQ multiplex PCR, and TCRdb holds only the in-frame ones, with some missing. The sample lists 600,000 or so clones, about 98% occurring once. Sequenced material: naive CD8+ T cells sorted from blood. The receptor source for this set is a man aged 25 to 40 in good health.

The V gene is TRBV11-3, the J gene TRBJ2-1; 10 bases are a match to TRBD2. V dropped 3 bases and J dropped 7; count of bases not matched to a gene: 12. The CDR3 has 17 residues. Germline V gene sequence: CDR1 SGHNT, CDR2 YENEEA. The CDR3, as DNA: TGTGCCAGCAGCTTGGGGGCTAGCGGGAGAATCTCAAATGAGCAGTTCTTC. Translated: CASSLGASGRISNEQFF.

The chain links TRBV9 to TRBJ1-1; D uncertain. The CDR3 length is 13 residues. Trimming cost V 0 bases and J 10 bases, with 13 bases left between them. CDR1 is SGDLS, CDR2 YYNGEE, per germline. The CDR3 loop is CASSVGDQAGAFF. DNA of the CDR3: TGTGCCAGCAGCGTAGGGGATCAGGCAGGAGCTTTCTTT.

J is TRBJ2-1 and V is TRBV11-3, with 8 nucleotides matching TRBD2. Trimming at V came to 4 bases and at J to 4 bases, leaving 9 bases not matched to a gene. Germline V gives CDR1 SGHNT, CDR2 YENEEA. The CDR3 spans 16 residues. The CDR3 sequence is CASSSGGRFRYNEQFF. The CDR3 nucleotides are TGTGCCAGCAGCTCAGGCGGGAGGTTTCGGTACAATGAGCAGTTCTTC.

The rearrangement links TRBV19 to TRBJ2-7; maybe TRBD1 (6 bases). CDR1 is LNHDA, CDR2 SQIVND, per germline (reference sequence). The CDR3 length is 15 residues. V was cut by 5 bases and J by 2 bases, with 16 bases left in between. The CDR3 bases are TGTGCCAGTAGTGAAACCGGGACAACACCCTACGAGCAGTACTTC. It translates to CASSETGTTPYEQYF.

This rearrangement joins TRBV15 to TRBJ1-1; TRBD1 matches at 7 bases. CDR3 length: 14 amino acids. Trimming took 1 base from V and 5 from J; bases not matched to a gene: 4. Germline assignment: CDR1 LNHNV and CDR2 YYDKDF (reference sequence). The CDR3 reads CATSRGGGTTEAFF. The CDR3 region has the DNA TGTGCCACCAGCAGAGGAGGGGGCACTACTGAAGCTTTCTTT.

The CDR3 region is CASSTNTVPRNTIYF. CDR3 DNA: TGTGCCAGCAGCACAAACACAGTTCCCAGAAACACCATATATTTT. The chain couples TRBV7-8 to TRBJ1-3; D ambiguous. The CDR3 covers 15 residues. In germline, CDR1 is SGHVS, CDR2 FQNEAQ. V was trimmed by 5 bases and J by 5 bases, leaving 16 bases between them.

This chain links TRBV5-1 with TRBJ2-7; TRBD2 aligns across 12 bases. Germline V gene lookup returns CDR1 SGHRS and CDR2 YFSETQ. Germline trimming cut 1 base from V and 5 bases from J; bases unmatched to any gene: 7. The CDR3 runs 16 residues. The CDR3 sequence: CASSLFASGRGDEQYF. CDR3 sequence (DNA): TGCGCCAGCAGCTTGTTCGCTAGCGGGAGGGGCGACGAGCAGTACTTC.

Regarding this clone: Other nucleotide sequences in the sample specify the same CDR3. This chain uses TRBV5-4 with TRBJ2-1, with a possible D match to TRBD2 (5 bases). Germline CDR1 SGHNT, CDR2 YYREEE (reference sequence). Trimming removed 2 bases at V and 6 bases at J, with 6 bases between. The CDR3 consists of 12 residues. The CDR3 DNA sequence: TGTGCCAGCAGCTTAGGGAGCAATGAGCAGTTCTTC. Its translation: CASSLGSNEQFF.

The chain joins TRBV7-6 to TRBJ2-3, with TRBD1 matching over 7 bases. Trimming cost V 5 bases and J 3 bases; bases outside gene matches: 8. The CDR3 has 15 amino acids. Per germline, CDR1 SGHVS and CDR2 FNYEAQ. The CDR3 DNA follows: TGTGCCAGCAGCCCGCGACAGGGTGATACAGATACGCAGTATTTT. Its translation is CASSPRQGDTDTQYF.

The chain joins TRBV7-9 to TRBJ2-1; possibly TRBD1 or TRBD2 for D (6 bases each). The CDR3 is 15 amino acids. CDR1 and CDR2 (germline): SEHNR, FQNEAQ (reference sequence). Trimming pared 7 bases from V and 4 bases from J, leaving 17 bases between. CDR3 residues: CASTFAGGLYNEQFF. The CDR3 DNA follows: TGTGCCAGCACCTTCGCCGGGGGCTTATACAATGAGCAGTTCTTC.

This chain joins TRBV5-5 and TRBJ2-5; D perhaps matches TRBD2 (7 bases). Germline lookup yields CDR1 SGHKS and CDR2 YYEKEE (reference sequence). Trimming stripped 0 bases from V and 1 base from J, with 13 bases between. The CDR3 runs 16 residues. This CDR3 is CASSLDRGAGQETQYF. The DNA of the CDR3 is TGTGCCAGCAGCTTGGATCGGGGGGCCGGCCAAGAGACCCAGTACTTC.

DNA for the CDR3: TGTGCCAGCAGCGCTAGCGGGAAGAACACCGGGGAGCTGTTTTTT. The encoded protein is CASSASGKNTGELFF. This chain links TRBV9 with TRBJ2-2; TRBD2 aligns across 9 bases. This CDR3 spans 15 amino acids. Germline V CDR1 and CDR2: SGDLS, YYNGEE. After removal of 3 bases from V and 1 base from J, the junction contained 1 base not matched to a gene.

This chain connects TRBV7-8 to TRBJ2-7; 8 bases are shared with TRBD2. Germline V lookup: CDR1 SGHVS, CDR2 FQNEAQ. The ends lost 5 bases at V and 1 base at J; junction bases unmatched: 13. This CDR3 spans 17 amino acids. The CDR3, as DNA: TGTGCCAGCAGCACTCAAGGCCACGGGAGGGGGTCCTACGAGCAGTACTTC. It encodes CASSTQGHGRGSYEQYF.

The chain employs TRBV9 and TRBJ2-1, with TRBD2 matching 7 bases. CDR1 and CDR2 from the germline V gene are SGDLS and YYNGEE. With 0 bases clipped from V and 3 bases from J, the junction kept 3 bases outside the gene matches. This CDR3 contains 15 residues. The CDR3: CASSVGGSNYNEQFF. The CDR3 region has the DNA TGTGCCAGCAGCGTAGGCGGGAGTAACTACAATGAGCAGTTCTTC.

The rearrangement joins TRBV29-1 to TRBJ1-1; possible D gene TRBD1, 5 bases. This CDR3 contains 12 residues. Germline-derived CDR1 and CDR2 are SQVTM and ANQGSEA. V lost 3 bases and J lost 7, with 12 bases in between. The CDR3 protein is CSVDNGRGEAFF. In DNA form, the CDR3 reads TGCAGCGTTGATAATGGTAGGGGTGAAGCTTTCTTT. Together with reference TRBV29-1 and TRBJ1-1, the CDR3 gives the full variable domain: SAVISQKPSRDICQRGTSLTIQCQVDSQVTMMFWYRQQPGQSLTLIATANQGSEATYESGFVIDKFPISRPNLTFSTLTVSNMSPEDSSIYLCSVDNGRGEAFFGQGTRLTVV.

This chain connects TRBV5-1 to TRBJ2-1, with D possibly being TRBD2 (6 bases). From germline, CDR1 is SGHRS and CDR2 YFSETQ. The CDR3 runs 13 residues. V lost 2 bases to trimming and J lost 7 bases, with 10 bases between them. CDR3 coding DNA: TGCGCCAGCAGCTTAGGAGGGATGAATGAGCAGTTCTTC. Amino acid sequence: CASSLGGMNEQFF.

This chain joins TRBV5-1 and TRBJ2-1; 7 bases match TRBD2. With 2 bases clipped from V and 2 bases from J, the junction kept 4 bases outside the gene matches. The CDR3 has 15 amino acids. Per germline, CDR1 SGHRS and CDR2 YFSETQ. CDR3 sequence: CASSFSGSPYNEQFF. DNA of the CDR3: TGCGCCAGCAGCTTTAGCGGGTCGCCCTACAATGAGCAGTTCTTC.

The rearrangement links TRBV5-6 to TRBJ2-4; unclear D gene. The CDR3 totals 11 residues. Germline-derived CDR1 and CDR2 are SGHDT and YYEEEE. Trimming took 0 bases from V and 10 from J, leaving 5 bases between them. The DNA for the CDR3 is TGTGCCAGCAGCTTGGGAGGTATTCAGTACTTC. Its protein is CASSLGGIQYF.

The chain links TRBV6-1 to TRBJ2-7; tentative D call: TRBD1 (6 bases). Trimming cost V 0 bases and J 1 base, with 13 bases left between them. From germline, CDR1 is MNHNS and CDR2 SASEGT. The CDR3 is 16 residues long. The CDR3 DNA sequence: TGTGCCAGCAGTGAAGCCCGGAGGACAGCGTCCTACGAGCAGTACTTC. Its translation: CASSEARRTASYEQYF.

This clone was seen just once. The CDR3 sequence is CASSLGQHYEQYF. The CDR3 DNA is TGTGCCAGCAGCCTAGGACAGCACTACGAGCAGTACTTC. The genes are TRBV7-3 and TRBJ2-7, with D possibly being TRBD1 (6 bases). CDR3 length: 13 amino acids. Per the germline V gene, CDR1 is SGHTA and CDR2 is FQGTGA. Deletions cut 5 bases from V and 3 bases from J, with 11 bases between. The full variable domain, in which reference TRBV7-3 and TRBJ2-7 provide the parts outside the CDR3, is GAGVSQTPSNKVTEKGKYVELRCDPISGHTALYWYRQSLGQGPEFLIYFQGTGAADDSGLPNDRFFAVRPEGSVSTLKIQRTERGDSAVYLCASSLGQHYEQYFGPGTRLTVT.

The chain's CDR3 is CASSLELMRIYNEQFF. The CDR3 nucleotides are TGTGCCAGCAGCTTGGAGTTGATGAGGATCTACAATGAGCAGTTCTTC. The genes are TRBV5-6 and TRBJ2-1; unclear D gene. The CDR3 totals 16 residues. Trimming shortened V by 0 bases and J by 3 bases, and 13 bases separated the two germline ends. CDR1 is SGHDT, CDR2 YYEEEE, per germline.

The chain links TRBV19 to TRBJ2-1; D not certain. Germline-derived CDR1 and CDR2 are LNHDA and SQIVND (reference sequence). The V end was cut by 3 bases, the J end by 3 bases, with 6 bases between. This CDR3 region has 13 residues. The CDR3 is CASSMDVYNEQFF. The CDR3 DNA follows: TGTGCCAGTAGTATGGATGTCTACAATGAGCAGTTCTTC.

V and J are TRBV18 and TRBJ2-7; D possibly corresponds to TRBD1 (6 bases). The V gene's germline CDR1 is KGHSH and CDR2 LQKENI. Trimming pared 3 bases from V and 0 bases from J, leaving 15 bases between. This CDR3 has 16 amino acids. The CDR3 sequence is CASSPSGGFNSYEQYF. The CDR3, as DNA: TGTGCCAGCTCACCGAGTGGGGGCTTCAACTCCTACGAGCAGTACTTC.

Details on this clone: Other DNA sequences in the sample encode the same CDR3. The gene calls are TRBV9 and TRBJ1-1, with TRBD1 as a possible D gene (6 bases). Germline CDR1 is SGDLS and CDR2 is YYNGEE. There are 13 residues in the CDR3. The V and J ends lost 4 bases and 5 bases respectively, with 12 bases between them. The chain's CDR3 is CASSPGVGTEAFF. The CDR3 coding sequence is TGTGCCAGCAGCCCAGGGGTAGGAACTGAAGCTTTCTTT.

The gene calls are TRBV7-9 and TRBJ1-3; D not resolved. The CDR3 spans 15 residues. The germline CDR1 and CDR2 sequences are SEHNR and FQNEAQ (reference sequence). V lost 4 bases and J lost 2, with 12 bases in between. The CDR3 nucleotides are TGTGCCAGCAGCTCCCCATATCGTGCTGGAAACACCATATATTTT. As protein: CASSSPYRAGNTIYF.

V usage is TRBV5-6 and J usage is TRBJ2-1; 9 bases align to TRBD2. J was trimmed by 10 bases and V by 2 bases; bases with no gene match: 10. The germline V gene has CDR1 SGHDT and CDR2 YYEEEE. This CDR3 is 15 amino acids long. CDR3 sequence (DNA): TGTGCCAGCAGCTTTGGGCGGGAGGGCACGGAGGAGCAGTTCTTC. It encodes CASSFGREGTEEQFF.

This sequence joins TRBV4-3 and TRBJ2-1, with TRBD2 matching 9 bases. CDR1 is LGHNA, CDR2 YSLEER, per germline. V lost 0 bases, J lost 8 bases, and 17 bases stayed unmatched. CDR3 length: 19 amino acids. Here the CDR3 reads CASSQDWGAGGFDVYEQFF. In DNA, the CDR3 is TGCGCCAGCAGCCAAGATTGGGGCGCGGGAGGGTTCGATGTCTATGAGCAGTTCTTC.

The chain joins TRBV5-1 to TRBJ2-6; 7 nucleotides line up with TRBD1. The germline V gene has CDR1 SGHRS and CDR2 YFSETQ. This CDR3 contains 17 residues. The junction had 8 bases not matched to a gene; V was cut back by 4 bases and J by 1 base. The DNA of the CDR3 is TGCGCCAGCAGCGAGGGACAGAAGGCATCTGGGGCCAACGTCCTGACTTTC. Its protein product is CASSEGQKASGANVLTF.